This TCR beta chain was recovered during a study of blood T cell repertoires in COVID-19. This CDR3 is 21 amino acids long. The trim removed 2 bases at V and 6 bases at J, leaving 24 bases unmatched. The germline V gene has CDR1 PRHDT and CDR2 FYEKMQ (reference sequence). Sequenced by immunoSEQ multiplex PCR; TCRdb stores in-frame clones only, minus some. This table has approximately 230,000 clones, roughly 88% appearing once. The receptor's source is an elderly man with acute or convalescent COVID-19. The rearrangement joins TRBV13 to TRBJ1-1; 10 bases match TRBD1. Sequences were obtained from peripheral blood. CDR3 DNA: TGTGCCAGCAGCTTATTTATCGGGTGGGGGACAGGGGTCGCTGGGACCGCTGAAGCTTTCTTT. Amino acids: CASSLFIGWGTGVAGTAEAFF.